This TCR beta chain emerged from a study of blood T cell repertoires in COVID-19. The overall study: PBMCs, B-cell-depleted T cells, or T cells provided the cDNA or gDNA that made up the material.

The germline CDR1 and CDR2 sequences are MNHNS and SASEGT. The CDR3 is made up of 15 amino acids. Deletions cut 0 bases from V and 2 bases from J, with 11 bases between. The protocol was immunoSEQ multiplex PCR, while the TCRdb copy is restricted to in-frame clones and leaves out a portion. The table includes over 350,000 clones, 86% detected once. The clonotype comes from a woman aged 30 to 39 with active or convalescent COVID-19. The sample consisted of peripheral blood. The chain links TRBV6-1 to TRBJ2-7; no clear D. CDR3 coding DNA: TGTGCCAGCAGTGAAGCGCCTGGGCAGCCCTACGAGCAGTACTTC. This translates into CASSEAPGQPYEQYF.